Detailed here is one T cell receptor beta chain. Its antigen is as yet unknown. These data are taken from a study of OX40 agonist ivuxolimab in advanced cancers. Study-level information: Eligibility admitted prior anti-PD-1, anti-PD-L1 or anti-CTLA-4 therapy; about 40% had some.

Findings and caveats of the study: On average, a greater number of expanded clones characterised CD8+ T cells relative to CD4+. The CD4+ and CD8+ T cells in the blood had expanded clonally by week 6 at 0.1 to 3.0 mg/kg.

Germline CDR1 ENHRY, CDR2 SYGVKD. The CDR3 consists of 14 residues. J lost 6 bases, V lost 5 bases, and 7 bases had no gene match. Data came from immunoSEQ multiplex PCR; TCRdb stores just in-frame clones and leaves some out. The sample lists 98,000 or so clones; more than 85% were seen once. This material consisted of CD4+ or CD8+ T cells sorted from blood, taken in a trial of the OX40 agonist ivuxolimab. The rearrangement links TRBV10-3 to TRBJ1-2; the match to TRBD1 covers 9 bases. This TCR derives from an adult with an advanced solid tumor such as melanoma, head and neck, liver or kidney cancer. The CDR3 sequence: CAISNRGHRDGYTF. CDR3 sequence (DNA): TGTGCCATCAGTAACAGGGGGCATCGGGATGGCTACACCTTC.